This T cell receptor beta chain is from a study of T-cell memory formation after mild COVID-19. Study at large: TCR clusters mostly belonged to single donors.

TCRdb recomputed calls from the 5' RACE reads with MiXCR, one row per CDR3 protein. In the table there are under 35,000 distinct CDR3 sequences, 6% to 9.5% of which are singletons. The sample holds many counts of this clonotype. The CDR3 has 15 amino acids. Trimming left V 2 bases short and J 4 bases short, with 15 bases between. The germline gives CDR1 SGHRS, CDR2 YFSETQ. This sequence originates from an adult woman who had mild COVID-19 (a few samples of this study predate the infection). Cell type and time point are not known. The specimen sequenced was PBMCs or a T cell subset sorted from them (not recorded which). The chain joins TRBV5-1 to TRBJ2-5, with D perhaps TRBD1 (6 bases). The CDR3 sequence: CASSFDGTRTETQYF. The DNA of the CDR3 is TGCGCCAGCAGCTTTGACGGGACAAGGACAGAGACCCAGTACTTC.